This T cell receptor beta chain was sequenced in a study of T cells in localized non-small cell lung cancer. Study-level points and caveats: The greatest T cell clonality was found in uninvolved adjacent lung (higher than in tumor). Of the top 100 tumor clones, median around 60 were in adjacent lung, 25 to 35 among its top 100.

CDR3 length: 16 amino acids. Trimming pared 4 bases from V and 5 bases from J, leaving 21 bases between. CDR1 and CDR2 (germline): SGHDT, YYEEEE. Generated by immunoSEQ multiplex PCR, the TCRdb table keeps only in-frame clones and is missing some. Of 48,000 or so clones in the sample, 75% to 90% were seen once. Note on this clone: The target antigen is unknown.

The sequence was obtained from a male donor aged 60 or over with stage III squamous cell lung carcinoma. The specimen was peripheral blood, collected before any cancer treatment. The chain recombines TRBV5-6 with TRBJ2-5; weak D call: TRBD2 (5 bases). This CDR3 reads CASSLFMGLGGETQYF. CDR3 in DNA: TGTGCCAGCAGCCTTTTCATGGGTCTAGGAGGCGAGACCCAGTACTTC.